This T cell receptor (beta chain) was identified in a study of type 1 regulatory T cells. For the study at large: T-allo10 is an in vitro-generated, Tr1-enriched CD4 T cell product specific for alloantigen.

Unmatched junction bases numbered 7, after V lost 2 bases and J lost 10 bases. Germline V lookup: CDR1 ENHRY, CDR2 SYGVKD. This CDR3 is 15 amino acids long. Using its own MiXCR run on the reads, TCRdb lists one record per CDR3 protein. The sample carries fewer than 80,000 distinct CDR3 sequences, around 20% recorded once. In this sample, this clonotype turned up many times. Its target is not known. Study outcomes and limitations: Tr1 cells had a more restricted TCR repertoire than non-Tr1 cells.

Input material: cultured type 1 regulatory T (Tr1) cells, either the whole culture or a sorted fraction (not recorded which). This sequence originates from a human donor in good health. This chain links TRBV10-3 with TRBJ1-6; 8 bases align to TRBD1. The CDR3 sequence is CAISEPDRGESPLHF. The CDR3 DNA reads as TGTGCCATCAGTGAGCCAGACAGGGGTGAGTCACCCCTCCACTTT.